A single sample gave rise to the 12 T cell receptor beta chains below, sequenced in a study of response to subunit inactivated influenza vaccine. TCRdb processed the RT-PCR reads anew with MiXCR; each CDR3 protein has one entry. The sample lists around 520,000 distinct CDR3 sequences, about 25% occurring once. The sequencing here drew on CD4+ T cells sorted from PBMCs, taken approximately 5 days after vaccination. The receptors shown here come from a man aged 45-65 years who received an inactivated influenza vaccine.

The chain is built from TRBV5-1 and TRBJ1-1, with D unclear. The CDR3 totals 14 residues. Germline V lookup: CDR1 SGHRS, CDR2 YFSETQ. Trimming took off 4 bases at V and 0 bases at J, with 10 bases between the two ends. The CDR3: CASSMTPVNTEAFF. For the CDR3, the DNA is TGCGCCAGCAGCATGACCCCAGTGAACACTGAAGCTTTCTTT.

Only a few counts were recorded for this clonotype. The chain uses TRBV20-1 and TRBJ2-2, with 9 bases matching TRBD2. The germline V gene encodes CDR1 DFQATT and CDR2 SNEGSKA (reference sequence). V trimming: 1 base; J trimming: 1 base; junction bases outside the gene matches: 4. The CDR3 has 16 amino acids. Here the CDR3 reads CSARAVSGRNTGELFF. The CDR3 nucleotides are TGCAGTGCTAGAGCAGTTAGCGGGAGGAACACCGGGGAGCTGTTTTTT.

About this clonotype: The junction does not match germline at one end; this may be a read error. This chain connects TRBV6-6 to TRBJ1-2; 10 nucleotides align to TRBD1. This CDR3 comprises 12 residues. Germline CDR1 reads MNHNY; CDR2 reads SVGAGI (reference sequence). The CDR3 loop reads CASKRDRGPSFF. The CDR3 DNA sequence: TGTGCCAGTAAGAGGGACAGGGGCCCTTCATTCTTC.

The chain joins TRBV29-1 to TRBJ2-7; TRBD1 matches 8 bases. Unmatched junction bases numbered 8, after V lost 5 bases and J lost 2 bases. The CDR3 consists of 14 residues. Germline V gives CDR1 SQVTM, CDR2 ANQGSEA. Here the CDR3 DNA reads TGCAGCGTTAGGACAGGGACTGAGGCCTACGAGCAGTACTTC. Translating gives CSVRTGTEAYEQYF.

V usage is TRBV6-5 and J usage is TRBJ2-5; D may be TRBD2 (5 bases). CDR3 length equals 15 residues. Germline V gene lookup returns CDR1 MNHEY and CDR2 SVGAGI. V was shortened by 2 bases and J by 0 bases, with 10 bases between the two germline ends. The CDR3 loop reads CASSYTPGNQETQYF. CDR3 nucleotide sequence: TGTGCCAGCAGTTACACGCCGGGGAACCAAGAGACCCAGTACTTC.

The J gene is TRBJ1-2, the V gene TRBV9; D remains ambiguous. The CDR3 is 13 amino acids. CDR1 is SGDLS, CDR2 YYNGEE, per germline. Trimming stripped 3 bases from V and 4 bases from J, with 10 bases between. The CDR3 protein is CASSDPSGYGYTF. The CDR3 DNA follows: TGTGCCAGCAGCGACCCCAGTGGCTATGGCTACACCTTC.

This chain connects TRBV2 to TRBJ2-3, with D perhaps TRBD2 (7 bases). V dropped 5 bases and J dropped 2 bases, with 23 bases sitting between them. The CDR3 loop spans 18 amino acids. From germline, CDR1 is SNHLY and CDR2 FYNNEI. The CDR3 here is CASSLGFGGGAPTDTQYF. As DNA, the CDR3 is TGTGCCAGCAGTTTAGGGTTTGGTGGGGGGGCCCCCACAGATACGCAGTATTTT.

V usage is TRBV6-5 and J usage is TRBJ1-6; D ambiguous. V was clipped by 7 bases and J by 8 bases, with 9 bases between them. This CDR3 is built from 12 residues. Germline V gives CDR1 MNHEY, CDR2 SVGAGI. Written as DNA, the CDR3 is TGTGCCAGCACCAAGGACTATTCACCCCTCCACTTT. It encodes CASTKDYSPLHF.

The V gene is TRBV29-1, the J gene TRBJ1-2; D is perhaps TRBD1 (6 bases). Trimming left V 6 bases short and J 4 bases short, with 9 bases between. Germline CDR1 reads SQVTM; CDR2 reads ANQGSEA. This CDR3 has 11 residues. CDR3 in amino acids: CSVAGVYGYTF. CDR3 in DNA: TGCAGCGTGGCAGGGGTCTATGGCTACACCTTC.

The V gene is TRBV4-2, the J gene TRBJ2-3, with D possibly TRBD1 on 6 matching bases. Per germline, CDR1 LGHNA and CDR2 YNFKEQ. V was clipped by 1 base and J by 2 bases, with 16 bases between them. This CDR3 is built from 17 residues. CDR3 residues: CASSQGMRRDNTDTQYF. The DNA for the CDR3 is TGTGCCAGCAGCCAAGGAATGCGCCGGGACAACACAGATACGCAGTATTTT.

The rearrangement links TRBV19 to TRBJ2-3; TRBD2 matches at 13 bases. J gave up 1 base and V 2 bases, and 3 bases lay outside the gene matches. This CDR3 is built from 17 residues. Per germline, CDR1 LNHDA and CDR2 SQIVND (reference sequence). CDR3 in DNA: TGTGCCAGTAGTATAATTGGACTAGCGGGGGGCACAGATACGCAGTATTTT. It yields the protein CASSIIGLAGGTDTQYF.

The V gene is TRBV6-4, the J gene TRBJ1-6; a weak D match, TRBD1 (6 bases). Germline loops: CDR1 MRHNA, CDR2 SNTAGT. The V end lost 8 bases, the J end lost 0 bases, and 8 bases lay between the germline ends. This CDR3 comprises 14 residues. CDR3 region: CASGGSSYNSPLHF. In nucleotides, the CDR3 is TGTGCCAGCGGGGGCAGCTCCTATAATTCACCCCTCCACTTT.